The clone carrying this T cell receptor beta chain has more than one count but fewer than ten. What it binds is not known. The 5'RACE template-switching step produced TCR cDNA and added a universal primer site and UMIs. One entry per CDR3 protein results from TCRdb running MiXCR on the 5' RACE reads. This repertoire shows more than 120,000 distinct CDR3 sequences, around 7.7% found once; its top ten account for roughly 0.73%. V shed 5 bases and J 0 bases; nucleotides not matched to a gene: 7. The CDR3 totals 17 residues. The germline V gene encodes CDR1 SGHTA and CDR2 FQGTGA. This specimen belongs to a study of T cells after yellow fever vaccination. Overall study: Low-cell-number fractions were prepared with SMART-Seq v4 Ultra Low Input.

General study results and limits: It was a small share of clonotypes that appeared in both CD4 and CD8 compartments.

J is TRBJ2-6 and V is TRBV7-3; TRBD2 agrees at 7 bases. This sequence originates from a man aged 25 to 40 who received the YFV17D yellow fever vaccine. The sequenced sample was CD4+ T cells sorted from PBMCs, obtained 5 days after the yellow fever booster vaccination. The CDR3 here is CASSAQPGGSGANVLTF. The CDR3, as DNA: TGTGCCAGCAGCGCCCAGCCGGGGGGCTCTGGGGCCAACGTCCTGACTTTC.